The 26 T cell receptor beta chains reported below all come from one sample, sequenced in a study of shared clonotypes between healthy human individuals (dated by TCRdb to the early 2020s). Libraries were constructed by the immunoSEQ multiplex PCR assay. TCRdb obtained this table from immuneACCESS and retained in-frame rearrangements with V and J assigned. These tables miss some clones; where compared with another copy, unresolved V genes account for less than half of the shortfall, and the remainder is unexplained. The sample includes about 2.1 million clones, with about 94% observed a single time. Around 1.7% of the sample is held by the ten biggest clonotypes. For the CD8 naive samples, CD45RO-negative cells were positively selected for CCR7, yielding a CD45RA+CCR7+ population from which TemRA cells were excluded. Sequencing was carried out using naive CD8+ T cells from PBMCs. Taken with the paper, the label for cell subset or site translates to: CD45RA+CCR7+. The source of these receptors is a man younger than 35 in good health. Some clones in this sample may be carry-over from other donors' samples.

The chain couples TRBV29-1 to TRBJ2-5; perhaps TRBD2 as D (5 bases). V lost 7 bases to trimming and J lost 4 bases, with 22 bases between them. Per germline, CDR1 SQVTM and CDR2 ANQGSEA. The CDR3 runs 15 residues. DNA for the CDR3: TGCAGCGCACGTACGGGATTGAGGCTAGTAGAGACCCAGTACTTC. Translated: CSARTGLRLVETQYF.

The J gene is TRBJ2-7, the V gene TRBV27; tentative D call: TRBD1 (5 bases). Between the trimmed V and J ends, which lost 5 bases and 0 bases, there was a span of 14 bases. There are 15 residues in the CDR3. Germline-derived CDR1 and CDR2 are MNHEY and SMNVEV (reference sequence). The CDR3 coding sequence is TGTGCCAGCAGTCAGGAACGGACACCCTCCTACGAGCAGTACTTC. This translates into CASSQERTPSYEQYF.

Concerning this clone: Other DNA sequences from this sample encode an identical CDR3 as well. The V and J genes are TRBV6-5 and TRBJ2-7, with unresolved D. The CDR3 is made up of 11 amino acids. Trimming shortened V by 2 bases and J by 7 bases, and 6 bases separated the two germline ends. Per the germline V gene, CDR1 is MNHEY and CDR2 is SVGAGI. CDR3 nucleotides: TGTGCCAGCAGTTACGGTAGGGAGCAGTACTTC. Its protein product is CASSYGREQYF.

This chain links TRBV7-2 with TRBJ2-5; 12 nucleotides line up with TRBD2. With V trimmed by 5 bases and J by 5 bases, 12 bases remained unmatched. This CDR3 spans 17 amino acids. CDR1 is SGHTA, CDR2 FQGNSA, per germline. The CDR3 loop is CASSPRLAGVSGETQYF. The CDR3 DNA reads as TGTGCCAGCAGCCCTCGACTAGCGGGAGTTAGTGGTGAGACCCAGTACTTC.

The chain is built from TRBV28 and TRBJ1-5; D gene unclear. Trimming removed 6 bases from V and 7 bases from J, with 13 bases in between. This CDR3 contains 13 residues. The germline V gene has CDR1 MDHEN and CDR2 SYDVKM. CDR3 sequence (DNA): TGTGCCAGCAGCTCCATCGGGAGGCAGCCCCAGCATTTT. Its translation: CASSSIGRQPQHF.

This rearrangement joins TRBV10-1 to TRBJ1-4; D perhaps matches TRBD1 (6 bases). This CDR3 is built from 14 residues. Trimming cost V 3 bases and J 7 bases, with 12 bases left between them. In germline, CDR1 is WNHNN, CDR2 SYGVQD (reference sequence). The CDR3 DNA is TGCGCCAGCAGTGATGCGGGGGCCGGTGAAAAACTGTTTTTT. The encoded protein is CASSDAGAGEKLFF.

The chain carries TRBV9 and TRBJ2-1, with D perhaps TRBD1 or TRBD2 (5 bases each). V shed 1 base and J shed 2 bases, with 10 bases lying between them. CDR1 is SGDLS and CDR2 is YYNGEE in the germline V gene. This CDR3 is built from 15 residues. CDR3 in DNA: TGTGCCAGCAGCGTACGGGGCCCCCCCTACAATGAGCAGTTCTTC. Amino acids: CASSVRGPPYNEQFF.

The V and J genes are TRBV7-9 and TRBJ2-1; TRBD2 aligns across 8 bases. The CDR3 runs 16 residues. V lost 3 bases to trimming and J lost 8 bases; unmatched junction nucleotides: 12. In germline, CDR1 is SEHNR, CDR2 FQNEAQ (reference sequence). CDR3 sequence: CASSFGPAGVMDEQFF. CDR3 nucleotides: TGTGCCAGCAGCTTTGGTCCAGCGGGAGTAATGGATGAGCAGTTCTTC.

The rearrangement links TRBV19 to TRBJ2-1; TRBD2 matches 11 bases. In germline, CDR1 is LNHDA, CDR2 SQIVND (reference sequence). V lost 6 bases, J lost 4 bases, and 8 bases stayed unmatched. The CDR3 length is 16 residues. DNA of the CDR3: TGTGCCAGTAGCCATGTGGGACTAGCGGTTTACAATGAGCAGTTCTTC. Translation: CASSHVGLAVYNEQFF.

This chain links TRBV15 with TRBJ1-1, with a possible D match to TRBD1 (5 bases). Per the germline V gene, CDR1 is LNHNV and CDR2 is YYDKDF (reference sequence). The V gene lost 5 bases and the J gene lost 0 bases, with 10 bases spanning the gap. The CDR3 runs to 14 residues. The CDR3 loop is CATSLGRMNTEAFF. For the CDR3, the DNA is TGTGCCACCAGCCTGGGGCGGATGAACACTGAAGCTTTCTTT.

The chain combines TRBV4-3 with TRBJ1-3, with TRBD1 as a possible D gene (6 bases). The germline CDR1 and CDR2 sequences are LGHNA and YSLEER. V gave up 2 bases and J gave up 1 base, with 12 bases separating them. The CDR3 extends over 16 amino acids. The CDR3 spells CASSQSQGLSGNTIYF. CDR3 DNA: TGCGCCAGCAGCCAATCACAGGGTCTGTCTGGAAACACCATATATTTT.

This chain connects TRBV5-8 to TRBJ1-2; D gene ambiguous. The germline V and J ends were trimmed by 1 base and 4 bases, with 8 bases remaining between them. This CDR3 is built from 13 residues. CDR1 is SGHTS, CDR2 YDEGEE, per germline. CDR3 in amino acids: CASSLSATYGYTF. In DNA form, the CDR3 reads TGTGCCAGCAGCTTGTCGGCGACCTATGGCTACACCTTC.

The chain uses TRBV6-1 and TRBJ2-7, with D unresolved. The V end lost 2 bases, the J end lost 3 bases, and 14 bases lay between the germline ends. The CDR3 extends over 15 amino acids. Per germline, CDR1 MNHNS and CDR2 SASEGT. The DNA for the CDR3 is TGTGCCAGCAGTGAAACGCTGGGGTGGAACTACGAGCAGTACTTC. Translating it yields CASSETLGWNYEQYF.

This chain links TRBV4-3 with TRBJ2-7, with TRBD2 matching over 9 bases. Germline CDR1 and CDR2: LGHNA and YSLEER. The CDR3 loop spans 16 amino acids. The trim removed 1 base at V and 9 bases at J, leaving 13 bases unmatched. The CDR3 reads CASSQGRASGTYRQYF. The CDR3 DNA follows: TGCGCCAGCAGCCAAGGGCGGGCTAGCGGGACATATAGGCAGTACTTC.

V and J are TRBV29-1 and TRBJ1-1, with D unresolved. Germline-derived CDR1 and CDR2 are SQVTM and ANQGSEA. V lost 7 bases to trimming and J lost 5 bases, with 8 bases between them. The CDR3 has 10 amino acids. The CDR3 spells CSGTRTEAFF. In DNA, the CDR3 is TGCAGCGGTACGAGGACTGAAGCTTTCTTT.

The chain uses TRBV11-2 and TRBJ2-1, with TRBD2 identical over 8 bases. This CDR3 region has 18 residues. V shed 0 bases, J shed 5 bases, and the junction held 12 bases outside the gene matches. Germline-derived CDR1 and CDR2 are SGHAT and FQNNGV. The DNA for the CDR3 is TGTGCCAGCAGCTTAGATCCCCTAGCGGGTACCCCAGACAATGAGCAGTTCTTC. Translation gives CASSLDPLAGTPDNEQFF.

This clone occurred once. The chain has TRBV6-1 and TRBJ1-5; D is unresolved. This CDR3 is built from 10 residues. CDR1 MNHNS and CDR2 SASEGT come from the germline V gene. The V end was cut by 3 bases, the J end by 14 bases, with 8 bases between. The CDR3 protein is CASSDRGKHF. The CDR3 nucleotides are TGTGCCAGCAGTGACCGGGGAAAGCATTTT.

The rearrangement joins TRBV7-9 to TRBJ2-1, with a weak D call TRBD2 (5 bases). The CDR3 runs to 15 residues. Germline V gene lookup returns CDR1 SEHNR and CDR2 FQNEAQ (reference sequence). Trimming shortened V by 5 bases and J by 6 bases, and 17 bases separated the two germline ends. The CDR3 nucleotides read TGTGCCAGCAGCCTCGGTGGACTGATCTTCAATGAGCAGTTCTTC. As protein: CASSLGGLIFNEQFF. The full variable domain, in which reference TRBV7-9 and TRBJ2-1 provide the parts outside the CDR3, is DTGVSQNPRHKITKRGQNVTFRCDPISEHNRLYWYRQTLGQGPEFLTYFQNEAQLEKSRLLSDRFSAERPKGSFSTLEIQRTEQGDSAMYLCASSLGGLIFNEQFFGPGTRLTVL.

The chain carries TRBV4-3 and TRBJ1-1; 9 positions match TRBD1. Germline V lookup: CDR1 LGHNA, CDR2 YSLEER. J lost 1 base, V lost 5 bases, and 14 bases had no gene match. CDR3 length equals 18 residues. The CDR3, as DNA: TGCGCCAGCAGCGCCGGAACACTGGACAGGGGACCGAACACTGAAGCTTTCTTT. Its translation: CASSAGTLDRGPNTEAFF.

Note on this clone: Within the sample, other DNA sequences also encode this same CDR3. The V gene is TRBV4-3, the J gene TRBJ2-5; the match to TRBD1 covers 9 bases. Germline values: CDR1 LGHNA, CDR2 YSLEER. This CDR3 is built from 13 residues. V was pared by 4 bases and J by 5 bases, with 2 bases of the junction left unmatched. DNA of the CDR3: TGCGCCAGCAGCCGGGGACAGGGTGAGACCCAGTACTTC. Amino acid sequence: CASSRGQGETQYF.

The chain links TRBV28 to TRBJ1-5; D remains unclear. The CDR3 extends over 15 amino acids. The V end was cut by 2 bases, the J end by 9 bases, with 17 bases between. Germline values: CDR1 MDHEN, CDR2 SYDVKM. The CDR3 spells CASSLTPPTTGPQHF. CDR3 DNA: TGTGCCAGCAGTTTAACTCCACCGACCACGGGGCCCCAGCATTTT.

The rearrangement joins TRBV7-3 to TRBJ2-7; 7 nucleotides match TRBD2. The CDR3 covers 15 residues. V shed 6 bases and J 3 bases; nucleotides not matched to a gene: 11. Germline V lookup: CDR1 SGHTA, CDR2 FQGTGA. Here the CDR3 reads CASSSRGRGFYEQYF. DNA of the CDR3: TGTGCCAGCAGTTCTAGAGGGAGGGGCTTCTACGAGCAGTACTTC. Drawing the rest from reference TRBV7-3 and TRBJ2-7, the complete variable domain is GAGVSQTPSNKVTEKGKYVELRCDPISGHTALYWYRQSLGQGPEFLIYFQGTGAADDSGLPNDRFFAVRPEGSVSTLKIQRTERGDSAVYLCASSSRGRGFYEQYFGPGTRLTVT.

J is TRBJ2-1 and V is TRBV4-1, with TRBD1 as a possible D gene (6 bases). In germline, CDR1 is MGHRA, CDR2 YSYEKL. V shed 3 bases and J shed 4 bases, with 13 bases lying between them. The CDR3 has 15 amino acids. Here the CDR3 reads CASSQDSGGYNEQFF. The CDR3 nucleotides are TGCGCCAGCAGCCAGGACAGCGGTGGTTACAATGAGCAGTTCTTC.

This chain joins TRBV12-5 and TRBJ2-3; 9 bases are shared with TRBD1. V lost 4 bases and J lost 0; bases outside the gene matches: 5. CDR1 and CDR2 (germline): LGHNT, FRNRAP. CDR3 size: 16 residues. CDR3 loop: CASGSGTGYSTDTQYF. CDR3 bases: TGTGCTAGTGGTTCCGGGACAGGGTATAGCACAGATACGCAGTATTTT.

The rearrangement links TRBV21-1 to TRBJ1-3; TRBD1, the table's D call, was not compared with the DNA. TRBV21-1 is an annotated pseudogene. The CDR3 contains 17 residues. DNA of the CDR3: TGTGCCAGCAGCAAAAGGGGACAGGGCGTCTCTGGAAACACCATATATTTT. Protein product: CASSKRGQGVSGNTIYF.

A few counts support this clone. The rearrangement links TRBV2 to TRBJ1-2, with 9 bases identical to TRBD1. Germline V gene data show CDR1 as SNHLY and CDR2 as FYNNEI. The junction had 4 bases not matched to a gene; V was cut back by 3 bases and J by 2 bases. There are 15 residues in the CDR3. The CDR3 sequence: CASSDWTGANYGYTF. The CDR3 coding sequence is TGTGCCAGCAGTGATTGGACAGGGGCCAACTATGGCTACACCTTC.